The clone carrying this T cell receptor beta chain has only a few counts. Antigen: not known. The data were taken from a study of response to subunit inactivated influenza vaccine. Broader study findings: The authors suggested that every seasonal influenza vaccination recruits few new T cells.

TCRdb re-called the RT-PCR reads through MiXCR, storing one row per CDR3 protein. The sample holds about 650,000 distinct CDR3 sequences, 13% to 15% seen once. The CDR3 has 17 amino acids. The trim removed 1 base at V and 8 bases at J, leaving 7 bases unmatched. CDR1 MDHEN and CDR2 SYDVKM come from the germline V gene. Here the sequenced sample was PBMCs from blood, taken 14 days before vaccination. This clonotype originated in a man aged 45-65 years who received an inactivated influenza vaccine. The chain recombines TRBV28 with TRBJ2-1; 14 positions agree with TRBD2. CDR3 nucleotides: TGTGCCAGCAGTTTATCCAGACTAGCGGGGGGGCCAGATGAGCAGTTCTTC. Translated, it gives CASSLSRLAGGPDEQFF.